This TCR beta chain appears in the sequencing data of a study of blood T cells in healthy people across ages (dated by TCRdb to the mid-2010s). Context from the whole study: In model experiments, template switching captured roughly one uniquely barcoded TCR beta cDNA molecule for every two T cells. To track age-related changes in TCR beta repertoire diversity, the study relied on deep sequencing normalized with unique cDNA molecular identifiers. The donors were split into four age groups: young (average around 15 years), middle-aged (nearly 40), aged (about 56) and long-lived (over 75). To avoid experimental bias, donors of different ages were distributed randomly across sequencing lanes. Two additional independent replicas of 1 million unique cDNA reads from the same blood draw were analyzed for two donors (one aged 18 to 29 and one aged 80 or older).

This clonotype was seen many times. No cognate antigen has been identified for it. Per-nucleotide qualities are absent, and no much larger clonotype sits a single base away. Systemically healthy Caucasian individuals from Russia, roughly 40 in total and aged 6 to 90 years, were included as donors. About 9.8 milliliters of peripheral blood were drawn from each donor into EDTA-treated Vacutainer tubes. Ficoll-Paque density-gradient centrifugation was used to isolate PBMCs, with at least 6.5 million per sample. Total RNA, at least 6 micrograms per sample, was extracted from PBMCs with Trizol reagent. The percentages of naive CD45RAhigh/CD27high T cells were determined by flow cytometry on a PBMC aliquot from every donor. Receptor libraries were prepared by 5' RACE. Sequencing took place on an Illumina HiSeq 2500. A second roughly 7 to 11 cycle PCR used a sample-barcoded 5' primer and a J-beta primer mix. Each TCR beta cDNA molecule received a unique molecular identifier from a template-switch 5' adaptor carrying 12 random nucleotides. Each sample yielded at least 2.5 million CDR3-containing paired-end reads. First-strand cDNA synthesis was performed from all RNA using the Mint cDNA synthesis kit, with priming by a TRBC-specific oligonucleotide. Following uracil-DNA glycosylase treatment, a first 18-cycle PCR with universal primers M1SS and BC2_uni_R was performed on all cDNA. Turning to the authors' computational methods: For normalization, 1 million high-quality reads, each with a distinct molecular identifier, were randomly selected from each sample. Reads sharing molecular identifiers were discarded rather than binned into consensus sequences. MiTCR, set to a Q25 quality threshold and the strictest error-elimination algorithm, was used for CDR3 identification, clonotype clustering and error correction. A nonparametric unseen species model using Euler transformation provided a lower-bound estimate of total TCR beta diversity. Using fastp at Q25 and MiXCR, TCRdb reprocessed the public reads and kept productive beta chains. Each entry merges the rows of one CDR3 protein and shows their most common DNA and genes. The V and J calls were not made by the authors but by TCRdb's processing. The sample includes around 710,000 distinct CDR3 sequences, with 43% observed a single time. 20% to 25% of the sample comes from the top ten.

For CDR1 and CDR2, the germline V gene lists MDHEN and SYDVKM. The CDR3 holds 13 amino acids from the cysteine to the phenylalanine. CDR3 DNA is the only sequence kept; it has 39 bases, read in frame from the first base. V gives up 7 bases and J gives up 1 base, and the segment between their germline ends measures 8 bases. Beyond this particular receptor, the publication reports: Observed TCR beta diversity per million T cells fell roughly linearly with age, and a significant reduction was already apparent by age around 40. The long-lived group showed more naive CD4+ T cells, fewer expanded clones and increased TCR diversity than the aged group, suggesting age selection. The CMV infection status of donors was not known, potentially confounding age-related changes in expanded clonotypes. The percentage of naive T cells measured by flow cytometry correlated strongly with observed TCR beta diversity. Because profiling used bulk unsorted PBMCs, naive and antigen-experienced compartments could not be compared conclusively. Estimates of total diversity based on one million sequenced T cells were regarded as lower bounds and as underestimates.

Input material: blood. The clonotype comes from a woman in her sixties or seventies in good health. The V gene is TRBV28 and the J gene is TRBJ2-1, with no reliable assignment of the D segment. The DNA sequence is TGTGCCAGCACAGGTGGATCCTACAATGAGCAGTTCTTC. It translates to CASTGGSYNEQFF.